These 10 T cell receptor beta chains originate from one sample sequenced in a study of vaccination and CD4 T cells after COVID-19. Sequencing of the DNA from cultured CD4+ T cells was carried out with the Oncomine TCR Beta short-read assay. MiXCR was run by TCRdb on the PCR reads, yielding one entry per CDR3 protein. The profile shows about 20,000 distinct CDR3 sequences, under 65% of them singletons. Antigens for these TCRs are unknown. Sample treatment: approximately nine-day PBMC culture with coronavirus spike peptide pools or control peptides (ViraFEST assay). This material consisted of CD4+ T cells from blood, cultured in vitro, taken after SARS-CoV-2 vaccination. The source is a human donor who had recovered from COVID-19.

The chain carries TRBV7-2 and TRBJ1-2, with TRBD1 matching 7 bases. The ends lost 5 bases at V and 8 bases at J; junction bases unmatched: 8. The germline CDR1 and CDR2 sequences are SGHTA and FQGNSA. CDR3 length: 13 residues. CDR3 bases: TGTGCCAGCAGCCGGACAGGTCTAACGGGCTACACCTTC. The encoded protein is CASSRTGLTGYTF.

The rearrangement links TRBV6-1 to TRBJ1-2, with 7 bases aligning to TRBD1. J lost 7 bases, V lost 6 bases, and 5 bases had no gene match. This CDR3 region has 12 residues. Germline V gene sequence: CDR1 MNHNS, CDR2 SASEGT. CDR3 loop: CASRPGQVGYTF. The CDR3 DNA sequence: TGTGCCAGCAGACCCGGACAGGTTGGCTACACCTTC.

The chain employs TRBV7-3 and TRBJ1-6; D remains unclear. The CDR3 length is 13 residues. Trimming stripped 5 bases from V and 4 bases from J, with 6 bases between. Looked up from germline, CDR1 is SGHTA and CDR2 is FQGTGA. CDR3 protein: CASSRGYNSPLHF. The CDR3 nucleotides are TGTGCCAGCAGCCGCGGGTATAATTCACCCCTCCACTTT.

The CDR3 protein is CASSQAVQGRSPLHF. The DNA of the CDR3 is TGTGCCAGCAGCCAAGCGGTCCAGGGCCGCTCACCCCTCCACTTT. This sequence joins TRBV3-1 and TRBJ1-6; a possible D gene is TRBD1 (5 bases). Germline V lookup: CDR1 LGHDT, CDR2 YNNKEL (reference sequence). V was cut by 1 base and J by 10 bases, with 14 bases left in between. This CDR3 contains 15 residues.

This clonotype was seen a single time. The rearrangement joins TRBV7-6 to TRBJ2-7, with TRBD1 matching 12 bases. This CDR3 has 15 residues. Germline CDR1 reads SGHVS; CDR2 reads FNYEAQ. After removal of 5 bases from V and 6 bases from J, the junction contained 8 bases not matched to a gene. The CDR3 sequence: CASSPLGTGGSEQYF. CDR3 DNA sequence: TGTGCCAGCAGCCCCCTGGGGACAGGGGGCTCCGAGCAGTACTTC.

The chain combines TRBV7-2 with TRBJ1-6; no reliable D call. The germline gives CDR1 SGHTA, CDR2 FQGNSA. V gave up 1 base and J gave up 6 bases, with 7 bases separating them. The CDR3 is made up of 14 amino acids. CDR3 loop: CASSLVGVNSPLHF. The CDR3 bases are TGTGCCAGCAGCTTAGTCGGGGTTAATTCACCCCTCCACTTT.

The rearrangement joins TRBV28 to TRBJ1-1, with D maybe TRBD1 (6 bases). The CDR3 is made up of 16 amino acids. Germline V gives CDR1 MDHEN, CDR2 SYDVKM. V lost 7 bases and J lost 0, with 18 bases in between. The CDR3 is CASNRGAAVLNTEAFF. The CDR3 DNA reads TGTGCCAGCAATCGGGGGGCAGCCGTTTTGAACACTGAAGCTTTCTTT.

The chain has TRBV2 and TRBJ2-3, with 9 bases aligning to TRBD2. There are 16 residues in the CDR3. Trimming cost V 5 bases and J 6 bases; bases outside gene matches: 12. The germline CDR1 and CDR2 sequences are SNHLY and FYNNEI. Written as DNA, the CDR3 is TGTGCCAGCAGTCCCATAGCGGGGGCCACGGGGGATACGCAGTATTTT. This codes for CASSPIAGATGDTQYF.

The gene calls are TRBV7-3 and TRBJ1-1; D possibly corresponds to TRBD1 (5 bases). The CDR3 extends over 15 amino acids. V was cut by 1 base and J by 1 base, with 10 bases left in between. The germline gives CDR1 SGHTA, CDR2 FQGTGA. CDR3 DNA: TGTGCCAGCAGCTTAAGCGGGGCCGCGAACACTGAAGCTTTCTTT. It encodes CASSLSGAANTEAFF. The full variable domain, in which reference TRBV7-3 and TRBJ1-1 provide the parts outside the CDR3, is GAGVSQTPSNKVTEKGKYVELRCDPISGHTALYWYRQSLGQGPEFLIYFQGTGAADDSGLPNDRFFAVRPEGSVSTLKIQRTERGDSAVYLCASSLSGAANTEAFFGQGTRLTVV.

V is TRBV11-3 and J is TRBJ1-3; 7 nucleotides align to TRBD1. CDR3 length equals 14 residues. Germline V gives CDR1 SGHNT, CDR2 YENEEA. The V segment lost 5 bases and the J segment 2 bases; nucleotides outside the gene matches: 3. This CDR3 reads CASSLQGAGNTIYF. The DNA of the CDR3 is TGTGCCAGCAGCCTGCAGGGGGCTGGAAACACCATATATTTT.